The sequence of this T cell receptor beta chain was determined in a study of T cell responses to AZD1222 COVID-19 vaccine. V lost 4 bases to trimming and J lost 7 bases; unmatched junction nucleotides: 12. CDR1 MGHRA and CDR2 YSYEKL come from the germline V gene. There are 17 residues in the CDR3. The protocol was immunoSEQ multiplex PCR, while the TCRdb copy is restricted to in-frame clones and leaves out a portion. The top ten hold approximately 7.9% of the sample, which has about 93,000 clones, 80% to 90% seen once. This sequence joins TRBV4-1 and TRBJ2-1; 11 bases align to TRBD2. This specimen consisted of peripheral blood, obtained on day 0 of AZD1222 vaccination. The sequence came from an adult in good health. The CDR3 sequence: CASSPGTSGSLGNEQFF. CDR3 sequence (DNA): TGCGCCAGCAGCCCCGGGACTAGCGGCTCCTTGGGGAATGAGCAGTTCTTC.